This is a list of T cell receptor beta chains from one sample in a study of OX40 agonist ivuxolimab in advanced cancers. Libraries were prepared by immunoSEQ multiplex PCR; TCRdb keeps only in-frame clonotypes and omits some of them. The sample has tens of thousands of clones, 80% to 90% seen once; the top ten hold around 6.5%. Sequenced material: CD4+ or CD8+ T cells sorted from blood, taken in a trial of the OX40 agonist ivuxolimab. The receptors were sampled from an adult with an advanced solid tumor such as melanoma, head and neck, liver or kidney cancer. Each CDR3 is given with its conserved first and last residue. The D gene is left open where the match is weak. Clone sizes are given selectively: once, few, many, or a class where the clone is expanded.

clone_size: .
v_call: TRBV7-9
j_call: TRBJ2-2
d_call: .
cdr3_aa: CASGISGELFF
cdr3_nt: TGTGCCAGCGGTATTTCCGGGGAGCTGTTTTTT

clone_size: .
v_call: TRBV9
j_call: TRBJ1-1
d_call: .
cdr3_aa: CASSGDSIRTEAFF
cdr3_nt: TGTGCCAGCAGCGGAGACAGTATACGCACTGAAGCTTTCTTT

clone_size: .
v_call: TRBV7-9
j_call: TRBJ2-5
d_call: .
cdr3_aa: CASSPSHGTYQETQYF
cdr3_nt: TGTGCCAGCAGCCCCTCCCACGGGACCTACCAAGAGACCCAGTACTTC

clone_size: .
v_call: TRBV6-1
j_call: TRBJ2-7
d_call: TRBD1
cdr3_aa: CASSEAGQGASYEQYF
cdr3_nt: TGTGCCAGCAGTGAAGCGGGACAGGGGGCATCCTACGAGCAGTACTTC

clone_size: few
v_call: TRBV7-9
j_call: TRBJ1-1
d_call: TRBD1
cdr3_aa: CASSLETGRATEAFF
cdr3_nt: TGTGCCAGCAGCTTAGAGACAGGGAGGGCCACTGAAGCTTTCTTT

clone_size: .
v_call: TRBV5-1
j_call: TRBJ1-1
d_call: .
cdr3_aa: CASRGTEAFF
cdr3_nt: TGCGCCAGCAGAGGCACTGAAGCTTTCTTT

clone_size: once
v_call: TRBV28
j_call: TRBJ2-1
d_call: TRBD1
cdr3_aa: CASSISVGTVKDNEQFF
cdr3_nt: TGTGCCAGCAGCATCTCCGTCGGGACAGTTAAAGACAATGAGCAGTTCTTC

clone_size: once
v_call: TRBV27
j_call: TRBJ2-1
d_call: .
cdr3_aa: CASSWNVPGVPHSSYNEQFF
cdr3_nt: TGTGCCAGCAGTTGGAATGTCCCCGGCGTCCCCCATAGCTCCTACAATGAGCAGTTCTTC

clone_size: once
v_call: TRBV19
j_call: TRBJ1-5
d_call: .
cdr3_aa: CASSIKGRGNQPQHF
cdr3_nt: TGTGCCAGTAGTATTAAAGGCAGGGGTAATCAGCCCCAGCATTTT

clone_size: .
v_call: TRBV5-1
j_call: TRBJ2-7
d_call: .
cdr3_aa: CASSLAGASYEQYF
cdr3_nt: TGCGCCAGCAGCTTGGCTGGGGCCTCCTACGAGCAGTACTTC

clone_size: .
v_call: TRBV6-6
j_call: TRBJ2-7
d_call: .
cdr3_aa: CASSYGQGGYEQYF
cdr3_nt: TGTGCCAGCAGTTACGGGCAGGGAGGCTACGAGCAGTACTTC

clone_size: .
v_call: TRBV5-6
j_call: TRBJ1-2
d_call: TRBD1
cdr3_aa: CASSLAGGSGGYTF
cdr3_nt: TGTGCCAGCAGCTTGGCAGGGGGCAGTGGTGGCTACACCTTC

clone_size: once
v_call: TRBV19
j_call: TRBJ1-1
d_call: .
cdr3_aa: CASTVPWGVRTEAFF
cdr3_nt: TGTGCCAGTACCGTGCCATGGGGAGTAAGGACTGAAGCTTTCTTT

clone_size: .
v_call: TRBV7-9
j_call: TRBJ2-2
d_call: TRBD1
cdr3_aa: CASSLGQGATGELFF
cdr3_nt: TGTGCCAGCAGCCTGGGACAGGGGGCGACCGGGGAGCTGTTTTTT

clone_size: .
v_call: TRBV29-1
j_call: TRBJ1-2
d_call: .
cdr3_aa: CSVEDLRGYTF
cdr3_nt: TGCAGCGTTGAAGATTTGCGCGGCTACACCTTC

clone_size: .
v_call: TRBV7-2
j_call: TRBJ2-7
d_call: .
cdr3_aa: CASSFEVHYEQYF
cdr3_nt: TGTGCCAGCAGCTTTGAGGTTCACTACGAGCAGTACTTC

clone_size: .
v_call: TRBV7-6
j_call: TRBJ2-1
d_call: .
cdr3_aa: CASSRGNEQFF
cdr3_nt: TGTGCCAGCAGCCGTGGCAATGAGCAGTTCTTC

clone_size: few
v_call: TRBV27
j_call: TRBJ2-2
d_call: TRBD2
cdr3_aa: CASSWTGGAPGELFF
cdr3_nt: TGTGCCAGCAGTTGGACGGGGGGGGCCCCCGGGGAGCTGTTTTTT

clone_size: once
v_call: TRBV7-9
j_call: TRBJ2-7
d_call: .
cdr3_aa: CASSLAERNYEQYF
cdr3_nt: TGTGCCAGCAGCTTAGCGGAAAGAAACTACGAGCAGTACTTC

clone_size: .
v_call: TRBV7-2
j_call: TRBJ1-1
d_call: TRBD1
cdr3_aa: CASSSHTGARTEAFF
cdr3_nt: TGTGCCAGCAGCTCCCACACAGGGGCGCGCACTGAAGCTTTCTTT

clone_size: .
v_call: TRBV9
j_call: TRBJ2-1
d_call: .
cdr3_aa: CASSVGEAEQFF
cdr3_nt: TGTGCCAGCAGCGTAGGAGAGGCTGAGCAGTTCTTC

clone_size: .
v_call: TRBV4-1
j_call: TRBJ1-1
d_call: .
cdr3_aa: CASSARGTGGTEAFF
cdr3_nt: TGCGCCAGCAGCGCACGAGGGACGGGCGGCACTGAAGCTTTCTTT

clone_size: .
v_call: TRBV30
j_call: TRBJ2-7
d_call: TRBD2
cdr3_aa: CAWSGGGYEQYF
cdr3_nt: TGTGCCTGGAGTGGGGGGGGATACGAGCAGTACTTC

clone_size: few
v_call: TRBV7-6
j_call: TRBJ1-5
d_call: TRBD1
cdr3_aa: CASSLGQGGQPQHF
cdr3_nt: TGTGCCAGCAGCTTAGGACAGGGGGGCCAGCCCCAGCATTTT

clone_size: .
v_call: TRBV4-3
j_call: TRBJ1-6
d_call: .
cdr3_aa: CASSQDSGPWSPLHF
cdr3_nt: TGCGCCAGCAGCCAAGATAGCGGCCCGTGGTCACCCCTCCACTTT

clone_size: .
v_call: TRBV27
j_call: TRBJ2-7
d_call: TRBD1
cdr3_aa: CASSLGQSYEQYF
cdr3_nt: TGTGCCAGCAGTTTGGGACAGTCTTACGAGCAGTACTTC

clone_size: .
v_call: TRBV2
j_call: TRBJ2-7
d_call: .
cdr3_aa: CARGGTDSYEQYF
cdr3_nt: TGTGCCAGAGGGGGTACGGACTCCTACGAGCAGTACTTC

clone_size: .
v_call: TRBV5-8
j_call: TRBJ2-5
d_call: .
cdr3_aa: CASSLTETQYF
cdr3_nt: TGTGCCAGCAGCTTGACAGAGACCCAGTACTTC

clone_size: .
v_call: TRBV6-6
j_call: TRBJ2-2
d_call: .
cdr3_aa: CASSYVAGRLTGELFF
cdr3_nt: TGTGCCAGCAGTTACGTGGCAGGGAGGCTCACCGGGGAGCTGTTTTTT

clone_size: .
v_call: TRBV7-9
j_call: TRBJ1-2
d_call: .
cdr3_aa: CASSPGVGASTYGYTF
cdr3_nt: TGTGCCAGCAGCCCAGGGGTCGGGGCGTCGACCTATGGCTACACCTTC

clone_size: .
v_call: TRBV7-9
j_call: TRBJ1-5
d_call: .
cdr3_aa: CASSLSTGINQPQHF
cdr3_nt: TGTGCCAGCAGCTTATCAACAGGGATCAATCAGCCCCAGCATTTT

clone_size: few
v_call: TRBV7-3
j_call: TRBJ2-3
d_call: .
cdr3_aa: CASSLLGEADTQYF
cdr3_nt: TGTGCCAGCAGCCTCCTAGGCGAGGCAGATACGCAGTATTTT

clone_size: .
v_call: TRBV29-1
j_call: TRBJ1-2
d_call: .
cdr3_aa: CSVDSGQNYGYTF
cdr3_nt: TGCAGCGTTGATAGTGGACAGAACTATGGCTACACCTTC

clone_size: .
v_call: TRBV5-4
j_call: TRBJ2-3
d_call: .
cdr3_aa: CASSLGVSSTDTQYF
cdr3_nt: TGTGCCAGCAGCTTAGGAGTCTCTAGCACAGATACGCAGTATTTT

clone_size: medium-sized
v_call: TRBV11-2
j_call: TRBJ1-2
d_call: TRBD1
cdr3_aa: CASSPDPAGGNRGYGYTF
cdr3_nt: TGTGCCAGCAGCCCCGATCCTGCAGGGGGCAATCGGGGCTATGGCTACACCTTC

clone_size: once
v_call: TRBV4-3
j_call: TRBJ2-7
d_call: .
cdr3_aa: CASSQGVNSYEQYF
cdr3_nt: TGCGCCAGCAGCCAGGGGGTCAACTCCTACGAGCAGTACTTC

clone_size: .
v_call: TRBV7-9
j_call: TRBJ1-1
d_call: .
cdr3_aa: CASSLAEGWNTEAFF
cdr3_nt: TGTGCCAGCAGCTTAGCGGAGGGCTGGAACACTGAAGCTTTCTTT

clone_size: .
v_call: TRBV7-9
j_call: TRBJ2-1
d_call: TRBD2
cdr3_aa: CASSSYGGGPGNEQFF
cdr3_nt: TGTGCCAGCAGCTCTTACGGGGGAGGGCCGGGCAATGAGCAGTTCTTC

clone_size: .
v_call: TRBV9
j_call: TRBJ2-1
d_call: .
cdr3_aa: CASSVTYRADEQFF
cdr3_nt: TGTGCCAGCAGCGTAACCTACAGGGCGGATGAGCAGTTCTTC

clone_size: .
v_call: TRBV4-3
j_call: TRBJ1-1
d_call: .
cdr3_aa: CASSQVGRDNTEAFF
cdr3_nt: TGCGCCAGCAGCCAAGTTGGCAGGGACAACACTGAAGCTTTCTTT

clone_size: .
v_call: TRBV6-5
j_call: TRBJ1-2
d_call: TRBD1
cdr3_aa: CASSLTRDRESGYTF
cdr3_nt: TGTGCCAGCAGTTTAACCCGGGACAGGGAATCTGGCTACACCTTC

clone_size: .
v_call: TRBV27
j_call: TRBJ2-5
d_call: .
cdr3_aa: CASSLYSYIQETQYF
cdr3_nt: TGTGCCAGCAGTTTATATTCTTACATCCAAGAGACCCAGTACTTC

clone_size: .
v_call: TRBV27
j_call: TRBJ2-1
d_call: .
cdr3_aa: CASSAGPVADEQFF
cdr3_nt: TGTGCCAGCAGTGCGGGTCCGGTGGCGGATGAGCAGTTCTTC

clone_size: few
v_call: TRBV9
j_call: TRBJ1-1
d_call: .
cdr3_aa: CASSPEGGLNTEAFF
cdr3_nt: TGTGCCAGCAGCCCTGAAGGGGGTTTGAACACTGAAGCTTTCTTT

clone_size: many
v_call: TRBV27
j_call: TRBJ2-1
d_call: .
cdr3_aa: CASSRADGGSYNEQFF
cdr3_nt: TGTGCCAGCAGTAGGGCTGACGGAGGCTCCTACAATGAGCAGTTCTTC

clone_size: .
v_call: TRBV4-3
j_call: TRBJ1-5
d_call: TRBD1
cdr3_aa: CASSQDGQGSSQPQHF
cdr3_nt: TGCGCCAGCAGCCAAGACGGACAGGGGAGCTCTCAGCCCCAGCATTTT

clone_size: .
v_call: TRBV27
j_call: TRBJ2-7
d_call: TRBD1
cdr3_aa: CASSLNGQANYEQYF
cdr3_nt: TGTGCCAGCAGTCTGAACGGACAGGCGAACTACGAGCAGTACTTC

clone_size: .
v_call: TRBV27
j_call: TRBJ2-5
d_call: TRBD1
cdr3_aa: CASSTRQGPASETQYF
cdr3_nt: TGTGCCAGCAGTACTAGACAGGGGCCCGCTTCAGAGACCCAGTACTTC

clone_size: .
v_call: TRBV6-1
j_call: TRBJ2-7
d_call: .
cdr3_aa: CASIKGVYEQYF
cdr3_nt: TGTGCCAGCATAAAAGGAGTCTACGAGCAGTACTTC

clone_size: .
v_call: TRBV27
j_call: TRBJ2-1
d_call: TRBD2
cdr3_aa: CASRGTSVSYNEQFF
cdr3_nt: TGTGCCAGCCGGGGGACTAGCGTCTCCTACAATGAGCAGTTCTTC